This T cell receptor (beta chain) was sequenced in a study of somatic mutations in cytotoxic T cells in rheumatoid arthritis. The CDR3 has 14 amino acids. V was cut by 3 bases and J by 4 bases, with 12 bases left in between. CDR1 is LNHDA and CDR2 is SQIVND in the germline V gene (reference sequence). TCRdb's copy holds only in-frame clones and misses some; the assay was immunoSEQ multiplex PCR. The sample has some 38,000 clones, 70% to 85% seen once; the top ten hold around 3%. After CD4+ and CD8+ cells were isolated by positive magnetic bead selection, their purity was checked by flow cytometry. Sequenced: CD8+ T cells sorted from blood. The chain employs TRBV19 and TRBJ1-1, with D maybe TRBD1 (6 bases). This sequence was found in a man aged 35-49 years in good health. As DNA, the CDR3 is TGTGCCAGTAGTATGGGCCAGGGGAGCACTGAAGCTTTCTTT. Protein product: CASSMGQGSTEAFF.